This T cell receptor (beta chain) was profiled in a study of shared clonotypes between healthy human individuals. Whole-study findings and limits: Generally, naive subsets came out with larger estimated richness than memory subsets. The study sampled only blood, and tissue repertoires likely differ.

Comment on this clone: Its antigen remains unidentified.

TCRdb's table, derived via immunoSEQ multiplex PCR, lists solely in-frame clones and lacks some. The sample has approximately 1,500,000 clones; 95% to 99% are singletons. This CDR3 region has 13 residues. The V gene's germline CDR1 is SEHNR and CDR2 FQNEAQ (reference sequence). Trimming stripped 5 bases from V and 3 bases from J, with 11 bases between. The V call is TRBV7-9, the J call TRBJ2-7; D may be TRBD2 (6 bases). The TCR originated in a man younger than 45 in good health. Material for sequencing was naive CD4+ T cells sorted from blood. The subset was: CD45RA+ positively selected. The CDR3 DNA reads TGTGCCAGCAGCGAGCGGGCTTACTACGAGCAGTACTTC. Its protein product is CASSERAYYEQYF.